The 27 T cell receptor beta chains listed next were all sequenced from one sample in a study of T cells after yellow fever vaccination. TCRdb reprocessed the 5' RACE reads with MiXCR, giving one entry per CDR3 protein. The table has around 50,000 distinct CDR3 sequences, roughly 7% seen once; the top ten hold 28%. This sample comprised CD8+ T cells sorted from PBMCs, obtained approximately 16 days after the first yellow fever vaccination. All receptors derive from a man between 18 and 35 years old who received the YFV17D yellow fever vaccine.

Turning to this clonotype: This sequence may be a read error, since a much larger clone differs from it by one base. This rearrangement joins TRBV4-3 to TRBJ2-1; D is ambiguous. This CDR3 is built from 13 residues. V was shortened by 0 bases and J by 7 bases, with 7 bases between the two germline ends. Germline CDR1 reads LGHNA; CDR2 reads YSLEER. The chain's CDR3 is CASSQDRCNEQFF. The CDR3 nucleotides are TGCGCCAGCAGCCAAGATAGGTGTAATGAGCAGTTCTTC.

This clonotype was picked up many times. The gene calls are TRBV27 and TRBJ1-2; a weak D match, TRBD1 (5 bases). V was clipped by 8 bases and J by 0 bases, with 16 bases between them. The V gene's germline CDR1 is MNHEY and CDR2 SMNVEV (reference sequence). CDR3 size: 15 residues. The CDR3 spells CASRGRPLSNYGYTF. CDR3 bases: TGTGCCAGCCGGGGCCGGCCGCTATCTAACTATGGCTACACCTTC.

The sample holds a few counts of this clonotype. The chain recombines TRBV20-1 with TRBJ1-1; D may be TRBD1 (5 bases). Germline-derived CDR1 and CDR2 are DFQATT and SNEGSKA (reference sequence). Deletions cut 6 bases from V and 1 base from J, with 9 bases between. The CDR3 length is 12 residues. The CDR3 DNA follows: TGCAGTGCAGACCAGGGGAACACTGAAGCTTTCTTT. Amino acids: CSADQGNTEAFF.

Remarks on this clonotype: A much more abundant neighbour one base away suggests this may be a read error. The V and J genes are TRBV7-9 and TRBJ1-2; D unresolved. The germline gives CDR1 SEHNR, CDR2 FQNEAQ (reference sequence). The CDR3 loop spans 16 amino acids. Trimming took 5 bases from V and 4 from J, leaving 20 bases between them. The CDR3 loop is CASSEHLPAVPYGYTF. CDR3 nucleotide sequence: TGTGCCAGCAGCGAGCACCTCCCGGCAGTTCCCTATGGCTACACCTTC.

At least ten counts were recorded for this clonotype. The chain joins TRBV10-3 to TRBJ2-2, with 8 bases identical to TRBD2. The CDR3 runs 17 residues. Germline CDR1 reads ENHRY; CDR2 reads SYGVKD. The V gene end was trimmed by 0 bases and the J gene end by 4 bases; junction bases not matched to a gene: 7. This CDR3 reads CAISESRGGLVTGELFF. CDR3 bases: TGTGCCATCAGTGAGTCTCGCGGGGGGCTAGTCACCGGGGAGCTGTTTTTT.

This clonotype was seen at least ten times. This chain joins TRBV12-3 or TRBV12-4 and TRBJ2-3, with 12 bases lining up with TRBD2. V was clipped by 7 bases and J by 6 bases; unmatched bases: 11. The CDR3 is 16 residues long. The CDR3 is CASTRLTSGSGDTQYF. The CDR3, as DNA: TGTGCCAGCACCCGCCTGACTAGCGGGAGTGGGGATACGCAGTATTTT.

At least ten counts were recorded for this clonotype. This chain connects TRBV5-5 to TRBJ2-1; the D gene could be TRBD1 or TRBD2 (5 bases each). The CDR3 consists of 13 residues. Germline CDR1 is SGHKS and CDR2 is YYEKEE (reference sequence). With 7 bases removed from V and 3 bases from J, the gap between germline ends came to 11 bases. The CDR3 sequence: CASGDGGYNEQFF. Written as DNA, the CDR3 is TGTGCCAGCGGGGATGGGGGCTACAATGAGCAGTTCTTC.

This clonotype showed up many times. The gene calls are TRBV7-9 and TRBJ2-7; TRBD1 is a possible D gene (6 bases). The CDR3 covers 13 residues. The germline CDR1 and CDR2 sequences are SEHNR and FQNEAQ (reference sequence). The CDR3 sequence: CASSKSEGVTSHV. As DNA, the CDR3 is TGTGCCAGCAGCAAAAGCGAGGGGGTAACGTCTCACGTC.

The chain combines TRBV7-9 with TRBJ1-2, with D hard to call. The CDR3 extends over 14 amino acids. The V end lost 5 bases, the J end lost 8 bases, and 18 bases lay between the germline ends. Germline V gene lookup returns CDR1 SEHNR and CDR2 FQNEAQ (reference sequence). The CDR3 loop is CASSRTDLREGYTF. The CDR3 coding sequence is TGTGCCAGCAGCCGGACGGACCTAAGGGAAGGCTACACCTTC.

Regarding this clonotype: A much larger clone sits a single nucleotide away, making a read error possible. The chain uses TRBV12-3 or TRBV12-4 and TRBJ2-1; D is unclear. V was clipped by 3 bases and J by 7 bases, with 13 bases between them. The CDR3 totals 14 residues. CDR3 sequence (DNA): TGTGCCAGCAGTTTGCTCCCTGGGAAGAATGAGCAGTTCTTC. Its protein product is CASSLLPGKNEQFF.

This clonotype was observed many times. The chain carries TRBV7-9 and TRBJ2-7, with unresolved D. V lost 5 bases and J lost 5, with 16 bases in between. Looked up from germline, CDR1 is SEHNR and CDR2 is FQNEAQ (reference sequence). This CDR3 spans 14 amino acids. The CDR3: CASSPRSAWNEQYV. In nucleotides, the CDR3 is TGTGCCAGCAGCCCCCGGTCAGCATGGAACGAGCAGTACGTC.

This clonotype appeared many times. This chain links TRBV20-1 with TRBJ2-1; maybe TRBD2 (6 bases). This CDR3 region has 16 residues. With 1 base removed from V and 4 bases from J, the gap between germline ends came to 17 bases. The germline V gene encodes CDR1 DFQATT and CDR2 SNEGSKA (reference sequence). CDR3 in DNA: TGCAGTGCTAGAGGCCTCGGGGGTGGCCAATACAATGAGCAGTTCTTC. It translates to CSARGLGGGQYNEQFF.

This clonotype turned up a few times. This rearrangement joins TRBV4-2 to TRBJ2-3, with D perhaps matching TRBD2 (5 bases). From germline, CDR1 is LGHNA and CDR2 YNFKEQ. The CDR3 loop spans 17 amino acids. Trimming removed 3 bases from V and 2 bases from J, with 18 bases in between. The CDR3 nucleotides are TGTGCCAGCAGCCAGAATAGAGGAGGTTGGGACACAGATACGCAGTATTTT. It encodes CASSQNRGGWDTDTQYF.

This clonotype was seen many times. J is TRBJ2-3 and V is TRBV4-2, with D unclear. The CDR3 extends over 16 amino acids. CDR1 and CDR2 (germline): LGHNA, YNFKEQ. V gave up 0 bases and J gave up 3 bases, with 13 bases separating them. CDR3 nucleotide sequence: TGTGCCAGCAGCCAAGAAGGTAGCCCCGGTACAGATACGCAGTATTTT. Translated, it gives CASSQEGSPGTDTQYF.

The rearrangement joins TRBV3-1 to TRBJ2-5; D is ambiguous. With 11 bases removed from V and 2 bases from J, the gap between germline ends came to 24 bases. This CDR3 is 16 amino acids long. The germline CDR1 and CDR2 sequences are LGHDT and YNNKEL (reference sequence). Here the CDR3 reads CASSRGSVRLQETQYF. CDR3 in DNA: TGTGCCTCCAGCCGAGGATCGGTGAGATTACAAGAGACCCAGTACTTC.

This clonotype was seen ten or more times. The CDR3 nucleotides read TGTGCCAGCAGTTACTACGGGGGTAGAGGAGAGACCCAGTACTTC. Its translation: CASSYYGGRGETQYF. This chain joins TRBV6-5 and TRBJ2-5; maybe TRBD2 (6 bases). CDR3 length: 15 residues. Germline CDR1 MNHEY, CDR2 SVGAGI. Trimming took 1 base from V and 4 from J, leaving 13 bases between them.

Many counts were recorded for this clonotype. The chain has TRBV5-1 and TRBJ2-7; D assignment may be TRBD1 or TRBD2 (6 bases each). V was trimmed by 4 bases and J by 3 bases, leaving 17 bases between them. The CDR3 spans 15 residues. Germline V gene lookup returns CDR1 SGHRS and CDR2 YFSETQ. CDR3 loop: CASSGGVGGLYEQYF. The CDR3 DNA sequence: TGCGCCAGCAGCGGAGGGGTAGGGGGACTCTACGAGCAGTACTTC.

This clonotype was seen ten or more times. The chain uses TRBV5-6 and TRBJ1-2; 7 bases align to TRBD1. This CDR3 has 15 amino acids. Germline V gene sequence: CDR1 SGHDT, CDR2 YYEEEE. After removal of 1 base from V and 4 bases from J, the junction contained 7 bases not matched to a gene. CDR3 sequence: CASSLPGQLTYGYTF. DNA for the CDR3: TGTGCCAGCAGCTTGCCGGGACAGTTAACCTATGGCTACACCTTC.

The chain combines TRBV7-9 with TRBJ1-5, with D maybe TRBD1 (6 bases). CDR1 and CDR2 (germline): SEHNR, FQNEAQ (reference sequence). CDR3 size: 16 residues. V lost 1 base to trimming and J lost 4 bases, with 14 bases between them. The CDR3 nucleotides are TGTGCCAGCAGCTTAGACAGGGCCCCGACAAATCAGCCCCAGCATTTT. Translating it yields CASSLDRAPTNQPQHF.

Ten or more counts support this clonotype. The rearrangement uses TRBV14 and TRBJ2-7; 8 bases fit TRBD1. This CDR3 spans 15 amino acids. The germline V gene has CDR1 SGHDN and CDR2 FVKESK. J was trimmed by 3 bases and V by 1 base; bases with no gene match: 5. CDR3 protein: CASSQGTGLFYEQYV. Written as DNA, the CDR3 is TGTGCCAGCAGCCAAGGGACAGGGTTATTCTACGAGCAGTACGTC.

This clonotype was found many times. The CDR3 sequence is CASSLGSGYSNQPQHF. CDR3 DNA sequence: TGTGCCAGCAGCTTAGGGTCGGGTTATAGCAATCAGCCCCAGCATTTT. The chain joins TRBV7-6 to TRBJ1-5; D is ambiguous. Germline V gives CDR1 SGHVS, CDR2 FNYEAQ. V lost 1 base and J lost 0, with 10 bases in between. The CDR3 consists of 16 residues. The full variable domain, in which reference TRBV7-6 and TRBJ1-5 provide the parts outside the CDR3, is GAGVSQSPRYKVTKRGQDVALRCDPISGHVSLYWYRQALGQGPEFLTYFNYEAQQDKSGLPNDRFSAERPEGSISTLTIQRTEQRDSAMYRCASSLGSGYSNQPQHFGDGTRLSIL.

This clonotype was seen many times. The chain employs TRBV12-3 or TRBV12-4 and TRBJ2-5, with TRBD2 matching 8 bases. With V trimmed by 3 bases and J by 4 bases, 1 base remained unmatched. This CDR3 region has 13 residues. This CDR3 is CASSFGGGETQYF. Here the CDR3 DNA reads TGTGCCAGCAGTTTCGGGGGGGGAGAGACCCAGTACTTC.

This clonotype was counted at least ten times. The rearrangement links TRBV9 to TRBJ2-2; maybe TRBD1 (6 bases). V lost 0 bases, J lost 4 bases, and 7 bases lay in between. The V gene's germline CDR1 is SGDLS and CDR2 YYNGEE. The length of the CDR3 is 14 residues. The CDR3 bases are TGTGCCAGCAGCGTAGTGACAGGCACCGGGGAGCTGTTTTTT. This encodes CASSVVTGTGELFF.

This clonotype was counted many times. This sequence joins TRBV7-9 and TRBJ2-5, with D possibly being TRBD1 (6 bases). The CDR3 totals 14 residues. The ends were cut back, 4 bases at V and 5 bases at J, with 14 bases in the middle. Germline values: CDR1 SEHNR, CDR2 FQNEAQ (reference sequence). This CDR3 reads CASSSQGSWETQYF. CDR3 in DNA: TGTGCCAGCAGCTCACAGGGATCATGGGAGACCCAGTACTTC.

This clonotype occurred a few times. The chain recombines TRBV7-9 with TRBJ1-4; maybe TRBD1 (5 bases). Trimming took off 1 base at V and 4 bases at J, with 16 bases between the two ends. The length of the CDR3 is 17 residues. The germline CDR1 and CDR2 sequences are SEHNR and FQNEAQ (reference sequence). CDR3 coding DNA: TGTGCCAGCAGCTTAGGCCCCCAGAGGGACGTTAATGAAAAACTGTTTTTT. Its translation: CASSLGPQRDVNEKLFF.

This clonotype occurred many times. The gene calls are TRBV7-3 and TRBJ2-2; 8 bases line up with TRBD1. V dropped 5 bases and J dropped 3; count of bases not matched to a gene: 11. Germline V gene sequence: CDR1 SGHTA, CDR2 FQGTGA. This CDR3 has 17 residues. CDR3 in DNA: TGTGCCAGCAGCCCCCTGATTCGCAGGGGGCACACCGGGGAGCTGTTTTTT. As protein: CASSPLIRRGHTGELFF.

The table lists this clonotype with many counts. This rearrangement joins TRBV7-9 to TRBJ2-3; TRBD1 might be the D (5 bases). Germline V CDR1 and CDR2: SEHNR, FQNEAQ (reference sequence). This CDR3 contains 16 residues. Trimming cost V 3 bases and J 6 bases, with 19 bases left between them. The CDR3 DNA follows: TGTGCCAGCAGCTTCACTTCCAGGGCGTTCTCCGATACGCAGTATTTT. Protein sequence: CASSFTSRAFSDTQYF.